This passage covers 17 T cell receptor beta chains from one sample sequenced in a study of human T cells and chemical hapten exposure. Stated time point: patch test 2, 6 weeks after DPC sensitization. Sample treatment: therapeutic diphenylcyclopropenone sensitization with weekly scalp DPC. TCRdb redid the calling of the RACE reads with MiXCR, one entry per CDR3 protein. The top ten clones hold around 3.1% of a sample with about 110,000 distinct CDR3 sequences, about a tenth of them seen once. The input for sequencing was whole blood, taken in connection with sensitization to the hapten diphenylcyclopropenone (DPC). The origin of the receptors is a woman between 40 and 55 years old with alopecia areata. Some clones in this sample may be carry-over from other donors' samples.

This clonotype was counted many times. The rearrangement links TRBV10-2 to TRBJ2-7; TRBD2 agrees at 13 bases. This CDR3 comprises 13 residues. The V segment lost 6 bases and the J segment 6 bases; nucleotides outside the gene matches: 2. Germline CDR1 reads WSHSY; CDR2 reads SAAADI. For the CDR3, the DNA is TGCGCCAGCAGACTAGCGGGGGGGCCCGAGCAGTACTTC. The encoded protein is CASRLAGGPEQYF.

There are many counts of this clonotype. The chain employs TRBV29-1 and TRBJ2-2; either TRBD1 or TRBD2 may fit D (5 bases each). Per germline, CDR1 SQVTM and CDR2 ANQGSEA. Trimming shortened V by 5 bases and J by 0 bases, and 10 bases separated the two germline ends. The CDR3 covers 14 residues. The CDR3 sequence: CSVLGRPNTGELFF. The CDR3 DNA sequence: TGCAGCGTTTTGGGACGGCCGAACACCGGGGAGCTGTTTTTT.

The chain is built from TRBV4-3 and TRBJ1-2; 10 nucleotides line up with TRBD1. The CDR3 contains 16 residues. Germline V gene data show CDR1 as LGHNA and CDR2 as YSLEER. With 4 bases clipped from V and 8 bases from J, the junction kept 13 bases outside the gene matches. The CDR3 coding sequence is TGCGCCAGCAGCCTAACAAGCCTGGGACAGGGGAAAGGCTACACCTTC. This translates into CASSLTSLGQGKGYTF.

The rearrangement uses TRBV6-2 or TRBV6-3 and TRBJ1-5, with D possibly TRBD1 on 5 matching bases. This CDR3 has 15 residues. Germline CDR1 MNHEY, CDR2 SVGEGT. V was cut by 2 bases and J by 6 bases, with 14 bases left in between. Written as DNA, the CDR3 is TGTGCCAGCAGTTACGGGGGAGAAGGTAGTCAGCCCCAGCATTTT. Its protein product is CASSYGGEGSQPQHF.

This clonotype occurred a few times. This chain connects TRBV7-6 to TRBJ2-1; 7 bases are shared with TRBD1. V shed 1 base and J 6 bases; nucleotides not matched to a gene: 6. Germline V lookup: CDR1 SGHVS, CDR2 FNYEAQ. There are 15 residues in the CDR3. The CDR3 here is CASSLGQGSFNEQFF. CDR3 in DNA: TGTGCCAGCAGCTTAGGACAGGGCAGCTTCAATGAGCAGTTCTTC.

This clonotype has at least ten counts. This chain's CDR3 is CASRLTGTVYNSPLHF. In nucleotides, the CDR3 is TGTGCCAGCAGGCTAACCGGGACGGTATATAATTCACCCCTCCACTTT. The chain combines TRBV6-1 with TRBJ1-6, with D maybe TRBD1 (5 bases). Trimming took 6 bases from V and 4 from J, leaving 16 bases between them. In germline, CDR1 is MNHNS, CDR2 SASEGT. The CDR3 has 16 amino acids.

This clonotype was seen a few times. This chain links TRBV12-3 or TRBV12-4 with TRBJ2-1; 7 bases fit TRBD1. V trimming: 5 bases; J trimming: 10 bases; junction bases outside the gene matches: 5. The CDR3 length is 12 residues. CDR3 DNA: TGTGCCAGCAGTCCGACAGGGACGGAGCAGTTCTTC. It encodes CASSPTGTEQFF.

This clonotype was detected many times. The chain carries TRBV12-3 or TRBV12-4 and TRBJ2-7; 10 nucleotides align to TRBD2. The V and J ends lost 3 bases and 1 base, in that order; junction bases with no gene match: 9. The CDR3 runs 17 residues. In nucleotides, the CDR3 is TGTGCCAGCAGTTTTGAGCGGGGGGGGCTGTCTTCCTACGAGCAGTACTTC. Translation gives CASSFERGGLSSYEQYF.

This clonotype was counted a few times. This sequence joins TRBV7-2 and TRBJ1-2, with a tentative D call TRBD1 (6 bases). Per germline, CDR1 SGHTA and CDR2 FQGNSA. The CDR3 has 16 residues. V gave up 5 bases and J gave up 0 bases, with 16 bases separating them. The chain's CDR3 is CASSRRGRGANYGYTF. The CDR3 DNA reads as TGTGCCAGCAGCCGAAGGGGTAGGGGGGCTAACTATGGCTACACCTTC.

The chain carries TRBV18 and TRBJ1-2; weak D call: TRBD1 (5 bases). The V gene lost 5 bases and the J gene lost 3 bases, with 10 bases spanning the gap. CDR3 size: 13 residues. Germline lookup yields CDR1 KGHSH and CDR2 LQKENI. CDR3 sequence reads: CASSSQGDYGYTF. DNA for the CDR3: TGTGCCAGCTCATCTCAGGGAGACTATGGCTACACCTTC.

This clonotype was seen at least ten times. This chain links TRBV28 with TRBJ2-3; D gene uncertain. V was shortened by 2 bases and J by 5 bases, with 5 bases between the two germline ends. The germline V gene has CDR1 MDHEN and CDR2 SYDVKM. The CDR3 is 12 amino acids. The DNA for the CDR3 is TGTGCCAGCAGTTTAGGGATAGATACGCAGTATTTT. Protein product: CASSLGIDTQYF.

The V gene is TRBV5-1, the J gene TRBJ2-7, with 12 bases aligning to TRBD2. Germline trimming cut 4 bases from V and 3 bases from J; bases unmatched to any gene: 8. This CDR3 region has 16 residues. Germline V CDR1 and CDR2: SGHRS, YFSETQ. This chain's CDR3 is CASSPHRTSGDYEQYF. The CDR3 DNA follows: TGCGCCAGCAGCCCCCACCGGACTAGCGGGGACTACGAGCAGTACTTC.

This clonotype was seen ten or more times. The gene calls are TRBV6-2 or TRBV6-3 and TRBJ2-1, with a possible D match to TRBD2 (7 bases). Germline V gene sequence: CDR1 MNHEY, CDR2 SVGEGT. V lost 7 bases and J lost 6, with 19 bases in between. The CDR3 length is 15 residues. The DNA of the CDR3 is TGTGCCAGCAACCGGGGGCCGCGGGGGATCAATGAGCAGTTCTTC. Residues: CASNRGPRGINEQFF.

This clonotype was seen only a few times. This chain joins TRBV7-3 and TRBJ1-1; possible D gene TRBD1, 5 bases. Between the trimmed V and J ends, which lost 1 base and 4 bases, there was a span of 13 bases. CDR1 SGHTA and CDR2 FQGTGA come from the germline V gene. The CDR3 is made up of 15 amino acids. In DNA form, the CDR3 reads TGTGCCAGCAGCTTAAGGGGCCAGGGTAGCACTGAAGCTTTCTTT. Amino acids: CASSLRGQGSTEAFF. Based on the CDR3 plus reference TRBV7-3 and TRBJ1-1, the full variable domain is GAGVSQTPSNKVTEKGKYVELRCDPISGHTALYWYRQSLGQGPEFLIYFQGTGAADDSGLPNDRFFAVRPEGSVSTLKIQRTERGDSAVYLCASSLRGQGSTEAFFGQGTRLTVV.

At least ten counts were recorded for this clonotype. This rearrangement joins TRBV6-2 or TRBV6-3 to TRBJ2-1, with D unresolved. CDR1 MNHEY and CDR2 SVGEGT come from the germline V gene. The V gene lost 5 bases and the J gene lost 6 bases, with 8 bases spanning the gap. The CDR3 consists of 12 residues. CDR3 protein: CASSAQANEQFF. The CDR3 nucleotides are TGTGCCAGCAGTGCCCAGGCCAATGAGCAGTTCTTC.

The chain combines TRBV6-4 with TRBJ2-3; maybe TRBD2 (5 bases). The CDR3 is 15 amino acids. Germline CDR1 MRHNA, CDR2 SNTAGT. Trimming cost V 4 bases and J 4 bases, with 15 bases left between them. The DNA of the CDR3 is TGTGCCAGCAGTGTAACCGCCGAGAGGGCAGATACGCAGTATTTT. Translated: CASSVTAERADTQYF.

This clonotype appeared many times. The chain couples TRBV28 to TRBJ2-1, with D unclear. Germline loops: CDR1 MDHEN, CDR2 SYDVKM. The CDR3 is made up of 12 amino acids. V was pared by 6 bases and J by 8 bases, with 11 bases between. The CDR3 coding sequence is TGTGCCAGCAGCTCCCCTCCTGATGAGCAGTTCTTC. Amino acid sequence: CASSSPPDEQFF.